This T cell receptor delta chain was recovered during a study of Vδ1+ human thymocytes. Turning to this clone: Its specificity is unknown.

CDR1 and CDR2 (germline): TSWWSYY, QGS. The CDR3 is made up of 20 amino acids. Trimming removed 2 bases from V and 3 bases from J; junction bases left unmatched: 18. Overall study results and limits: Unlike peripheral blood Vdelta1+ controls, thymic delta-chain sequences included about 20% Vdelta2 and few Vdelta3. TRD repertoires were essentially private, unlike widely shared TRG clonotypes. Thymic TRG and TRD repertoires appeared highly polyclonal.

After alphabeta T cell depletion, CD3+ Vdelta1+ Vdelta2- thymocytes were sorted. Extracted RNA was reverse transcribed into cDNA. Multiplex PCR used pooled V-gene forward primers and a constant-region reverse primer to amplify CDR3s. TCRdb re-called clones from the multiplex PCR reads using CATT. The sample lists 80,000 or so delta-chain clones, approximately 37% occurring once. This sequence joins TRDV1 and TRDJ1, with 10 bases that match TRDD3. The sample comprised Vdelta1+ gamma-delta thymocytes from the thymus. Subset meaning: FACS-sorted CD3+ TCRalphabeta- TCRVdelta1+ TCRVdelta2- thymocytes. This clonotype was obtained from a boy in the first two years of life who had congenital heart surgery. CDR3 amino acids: CALGEYIPTSGGYRPDKLIF. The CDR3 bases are TGTGCTCTTGGGGAATATATTCCTACGAGTGGGGGATACCGTCCCGATAAACTCATCTTT.